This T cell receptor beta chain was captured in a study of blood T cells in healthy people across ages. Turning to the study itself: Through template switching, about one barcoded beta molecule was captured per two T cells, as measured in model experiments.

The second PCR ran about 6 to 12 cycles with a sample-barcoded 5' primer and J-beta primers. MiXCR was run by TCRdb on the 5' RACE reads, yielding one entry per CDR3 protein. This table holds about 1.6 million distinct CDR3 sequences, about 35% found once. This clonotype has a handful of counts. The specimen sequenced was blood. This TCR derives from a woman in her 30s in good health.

CDR3 coding DNA: TGTGCCATCAGTGCCAACAATGAGCAGTTCTTC. Translation gives CAISANNEQFF. The chain is built from TRBV10-3 and TRBJ2-1, with no clear D. The germline V gene has CDR1 ENHRY and CDR2 SYGVKD. This CDR3 has 11 residues. Trimming shortened V by 4 bases and J by 5 bases, and 3 bases separated the two germline ends.